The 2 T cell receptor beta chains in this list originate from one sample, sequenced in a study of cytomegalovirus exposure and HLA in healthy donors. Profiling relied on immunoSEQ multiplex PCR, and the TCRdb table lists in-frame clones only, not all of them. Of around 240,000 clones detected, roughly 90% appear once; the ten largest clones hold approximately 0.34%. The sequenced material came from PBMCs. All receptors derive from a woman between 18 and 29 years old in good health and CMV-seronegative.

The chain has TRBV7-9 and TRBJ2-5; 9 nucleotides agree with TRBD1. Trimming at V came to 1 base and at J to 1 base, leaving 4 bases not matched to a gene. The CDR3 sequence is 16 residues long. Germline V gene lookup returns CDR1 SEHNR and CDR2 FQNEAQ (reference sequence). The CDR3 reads CASSLVRGQGQETQYF. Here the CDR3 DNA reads TGTGCCAGCAGCTTAGTACGGGGACAGGGCCAAGAGACCCAGTACTTC.

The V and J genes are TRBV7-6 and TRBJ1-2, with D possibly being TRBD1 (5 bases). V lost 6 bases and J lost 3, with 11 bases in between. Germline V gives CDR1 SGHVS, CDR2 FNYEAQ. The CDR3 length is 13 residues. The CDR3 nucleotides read TGTGCCAGCAGACAAGGGGCGGACTATGGCTACACCTTC. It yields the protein CASRQGADYGYTF.